These 10 T cell receptor beta chains share one sample of origin, sequenced in a study of cytotoxic CD8 clonotypes in ibrutinib-treated CLL. TCRdb's copy holds only in-frame clones and misses some; the assay was immunoSEQ multiplex PCR. The sample gives tens of thousands of clones, around two thirds of which show up once; approximately 5% is in the top ten. The specimen comprised PBMCs, sampled after 12 months of ibrutinib treatment. The receptors were gathered from a human donor with chronic lymphocytic leukemia.

Only a few counts were recorded for this clone. The CDR3 loop reads CSVGQGAIQETQYF. The CDR3 DNA reads TGCAGCGTTGGACAGGGGGCGATCCAAGAGACCCAGTACTTC. The gene calls are TRBV29-1 and TRBJ2-5; TRBD1 agrees at 10 bases. Germline CDR1 reads SQVTM; CDR2 reads ANQGSEA. This CDR3 is 14 amino acids long. The trim removed 4 bases at V and 1 base at J, leaving 3 bases unmatched.

This clone has just one count. This chain uses TRBV6-1 with TRBJ1-1; 8 bases line up with TRBD1. Losses at the gene ends were 7 bases for V and 6 bases for J; bases not matched to a gene: 10. The CDR3 consists of 14 residues. The V gene's germline CDR1 is MNHNS and CDR2 SASEGT. The DNA of the CDR3 is TGTGCCAGCACCTTACAGGGGGTAGGGCCTGAAGCTTTCTTT. It specifies CASTLQGVGPEAFF.

This clone was recorded a few times. The chain is built from TRBV20-1 and TRBJ1-2, with D hard to call. The germline gives CDR1 DFQATT, CDR2 SNEGSKA (reference sequence). The CDR3 has 11 amino acids. Deletions cut 6 bases from V and 4 bases from J, with 9 bases between. CDR3 loop: CSAPVPYGYTF. The CDR3 DNA sequence: TGCAGTGCCCCAGTCCCCTATGGCTACACCTTC.

The chain links TRBV6-4 to TRBJ2-7; D may be TRBD1 or TRBD2 (5 bases each). Trimming left V 5 bases short and J 5 bases short, with 19 bases between. The CDR3 is 15 residues long. CDR1 is MRHNA, CDR2 SNTAGT, per germline. The CDR3 is CASSSTRGVWDEQYF. The CDR3, as DNA: TGTGCCAGCAGTTCAACAAGGGGAGTTTGGGACGAGCAGTACTTC.

The V and J genes are TRBV5-4 and TRBJ1-1, with D possibly TRBD1 on 6 matching bases. The germline V gene has CDR1 SGHNT and CDR2 YYREEE (reference sequence). The CDR3 sequence is 14 residues long. V was trimmed by 3 bases and J by 8 bases, leaving 17 bases between them. CDR3 nucleotide sequence: TGTGCCAGCAGCTCCGTCCCGGGGGGGCGAGAAGCTTTCTTT. The encoded protein is CASSSVPGGREAFF.

In its sample, this clone was seen a few times. The rearrangement uses TRBV30 and TRBJ1-2, with D maybe TRBD1 (5 bases). Looked up from germline, CDR1 is GTSNPN and CDR2 is SVGIG (reference sequence). V lost 0 bases, J lost 14 bases, and 19 bases lay in between. CDR3 length equals 13 residues. This CDR3 is CAWSVDSQGGSTF. Written as DNA, the CDR3 is TGTGCCTGGAGTGTAGATTCTCAGGGAGGTAGTACCTTC.

V usage is TRBV2 and J usage is TRBJ1-6, with D perhaps TRBD1 (6 bases). V dropped 6 bases and J dropped 4 bases, with 13 bases sitting between them. CDR1 is SNHLY and CDR2 is FYNNEI in the germline V gene. CDR3 length: 15 amino acids. In DNA form, the CDR3 reads TGTGCCAGCAGCGACCGGGGGCCGTATAATTCACCCCTCCACTTT. Translating it yields CASSDRGPYNSPLHF.

The chain couples TRBV6-6 to TRBJ1-1, with 8 nucleotides matching TRBD1. CDR3 length equals 15 residues. CDR1 and CDR2 (germline): MNHNY, SVGAGI (reference sequence). The V segment lost 2 bases and the J segment 0 bases; nucleotides outside the gene matches: 2. CDR3 DNA sequence: TGTGCCAGCAGTTACCCGGGACAGGTGAACACTGAAGCTTTCTTT. Amino acids: CASSYPGQVNTEAFF.

This clone showed up just once. The rearrangement joins TRBV6-5 to TRBJ1-1; D uncertain. Deletions cut 0 bases from V and 4 bases from J, with 12 bases between. This CDR3 has 15 amino acids. The germline CDR1 and CDR2 sequences are MNHEY and SVGAGI. In DNA form, the CDR3 reads TGTGCCAGCAGTTACTCGGACCGGGGTTCCACTGAAGCTTTCTTT. Its protein is CASSYSDRGSTEAFF.

A word on this clone: Other DNA sequences from this sample encode an identical CDR3 as well. The genes are TRBV5-5 and TRBJ1-5, with 11 bases aligning to TRBD1. CDR1 is SGHKS and CDR2 is YYEKEE in the germline V gene (reference sequence). This CDR3 contains 15 residues. J lost 10 bases, V lost 4 bases, and 10 bases had no gene match. Here the CDR3 reads CASSIGQGASQPQHF. The CDR3 nucleotides are TGTGCCAGCAGCATAGGACAGGGGGCATCTCAACCCCAGCATTTT.